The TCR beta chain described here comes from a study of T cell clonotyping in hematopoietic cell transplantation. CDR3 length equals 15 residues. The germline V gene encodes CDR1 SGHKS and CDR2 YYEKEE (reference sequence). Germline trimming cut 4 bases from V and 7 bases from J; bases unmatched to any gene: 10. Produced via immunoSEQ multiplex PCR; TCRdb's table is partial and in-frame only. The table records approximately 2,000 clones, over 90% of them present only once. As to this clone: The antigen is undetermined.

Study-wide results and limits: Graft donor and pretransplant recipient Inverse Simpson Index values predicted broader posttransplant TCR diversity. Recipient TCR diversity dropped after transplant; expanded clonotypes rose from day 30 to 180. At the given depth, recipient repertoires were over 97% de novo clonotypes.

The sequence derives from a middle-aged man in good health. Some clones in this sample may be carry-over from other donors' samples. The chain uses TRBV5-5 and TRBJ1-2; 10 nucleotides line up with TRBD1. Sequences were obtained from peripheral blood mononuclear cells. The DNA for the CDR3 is TGTGCCAGCAGCATAGACCGGGACAGGGGTTTTGGCTACACCTTC. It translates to CASSIDRDRGFGYTF.